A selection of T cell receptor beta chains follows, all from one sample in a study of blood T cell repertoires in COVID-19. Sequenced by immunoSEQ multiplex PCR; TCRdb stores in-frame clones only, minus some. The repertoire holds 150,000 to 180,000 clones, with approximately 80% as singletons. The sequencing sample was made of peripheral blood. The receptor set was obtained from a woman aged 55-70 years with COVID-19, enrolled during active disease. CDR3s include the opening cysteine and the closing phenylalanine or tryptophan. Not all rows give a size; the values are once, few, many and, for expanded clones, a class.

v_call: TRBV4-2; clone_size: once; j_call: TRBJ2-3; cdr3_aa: CASSQAKRGGADTQYF
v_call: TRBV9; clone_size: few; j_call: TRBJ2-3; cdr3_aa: CASGSGGFSTDTQYF
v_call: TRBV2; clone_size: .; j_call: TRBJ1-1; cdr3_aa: CASSVDFEAFF
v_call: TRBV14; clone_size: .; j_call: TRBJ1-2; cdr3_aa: CASSRQGANYGYTF
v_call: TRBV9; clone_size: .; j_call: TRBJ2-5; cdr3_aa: CASSVANGQQETQYF
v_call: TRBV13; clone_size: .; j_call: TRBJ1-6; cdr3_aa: CASSATGSSPLHF
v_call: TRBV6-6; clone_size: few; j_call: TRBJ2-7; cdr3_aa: CASRLSPGEGEQYF
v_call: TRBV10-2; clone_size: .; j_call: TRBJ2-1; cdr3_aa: CASSEEMAGGNNEQFF
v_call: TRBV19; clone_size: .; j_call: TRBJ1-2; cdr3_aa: CASSISFTGDYGYTF
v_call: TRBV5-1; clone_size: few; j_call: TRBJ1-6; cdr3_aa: CASSSDRVANSPLHF
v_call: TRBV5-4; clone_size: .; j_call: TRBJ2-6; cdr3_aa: CASSFGSRSGANVLTF
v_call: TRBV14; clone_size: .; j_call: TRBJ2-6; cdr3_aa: CASFTRSSGANVLTF